Presented here are 23 T cell receptor beta chains from one specimen sequenced in a study of T-cell reconstitution after alpha-beta-depleted transplantation in children. This sample's TCRbeta library carried unique molecular identifier barcodes. MiXCR, run by TCRdb on the PCR reads, gives a single entry per CDR3 protein. The repertoire holds about 110,000 distinct CDR3 sequences, approximately 10% seen once, with 8% to 9.5% in the top ten. The sequenced sample was PBMCs from the stem cell graft donor, obtained from the stem cell graft. All receptors come from a human donor who donated a stem cell graft to a child with acute lymphoblastic leukemia.

The table lists this clonotype with many counts. The chain employs TRBV6-5 and TRBJ1-5; 7 bases line up with TRBD1. The germline gives CDR1 MNHEY, CDR2 SVGAGI. Losses at the gene ends were 0 bases for V and 6 bases for J; bases not matched to a gene: 5. The CDR3 consists of 15 residues. DNA of the CDR3: TGTGCCAGCAGTTACTCGACGTCAGGGGGTCAGCCCCAGCATTTT. It translates to CASSYSTSGGQPQHF.

This clonotype was counted ten times or more. The chain recombines TRBV5-1 with TRBJ2-3, with D maybe TRBD1 (6 bases). The germline gives CDR1 SGHRS, CDR2 YFSETQ. The germline V and J ends were trimmed by 4 bases and 3 bases, with 12 bases remaining between them. The CDR3 runs to 14 residues. CDR3 coding DNA: TGCGCCAGCAGCGACATCACAGGGACAGATACGCAGTATTTT. It codes for CASSDITGTDTQYF.

This clonotype was counted ten times or more. The chain recombines TRBV28 with TRBJ2-7; TRBD1 aligns across 9 bases. This CDR3 spans 16 amino acids. Germline values: CDR1 MDHEN, CDR2 SYDVKM. V gave up 3 bases and J gave up 3 bases; unmatched junction bases: 9. DNA for the CDR3: TGTGCCAGCAGTTTCCCGGGACAGGGAGTGGACTACGAGCAGTACTTC. It translates to CASSFPGQGVDYEQYF.

This clonotype occurred many times. V and J are TRBV11-2 and TRBJ2-1, with unresolved D. Germline loops: CDR1 SGHAT, CDR2 FQNNGV. CDR3 length equals 13 residues. With 5 bases removed from V and 6 bases from J, the gap between germline ends came to 11 bases. In DNA form, the CDR3 reads TGTGCCAGCAGCACCTTTTTTGCCAATGAGCAGTTCTTC. This translates into CASSTFFANEQFF.

This clonotype was counted ten times or more. This sequence joins TRBV5-1 and TRBJ2-5; 9 nucleotides agree with TRBD1. The CDR3 length is 14 residues. The V and J ends lost 6 bases and 5 bases, in that order; junction bases with no gene match: 8. CDR1 and CDR2 (germline): SGHRS, YFSETQ. Here the CDR3 reads CASNVDRGKETQYF. The CDR3, as DNA: TGCGCCAGCAACGTTGACAGGGGGAAGGAGACCCAGTACTTC.

This clonotype was seen ten or more times. The J gene is TRBJ1-2, the V gene TRBV29-1; TRBD1 matches 8 bases. J was trimmed by 3 bases and V by 0 bases; bases with no gene match: 9. CDR1 is SQVTM and CDR2 is ANQGSEA in the germline V gene. CDR3 length: 16 amino acids. The DNA of the CDR3 is TGCAGCGTTGAAGATGGGTCAGGGGGCGCCTACTATGGCTACACCTTC. It encodes CSVEDGSGGAYYGYTF.

This clonotype was recorded at least ten times. The V gene is TRBV7-2, the J gene TRBJ2-7; 7 positions agree with TRBD1. CDR3 length: 13 residues. The germline V gene has CDR1 SGHTA and CDR2 FQGNSA. Trimming cost V 5 bases and J 0 bases; bases outside gene matches: 1. CDR3 DNA sequence: TGTGCCAGCAGCCGGGACAGCTCCTACGAGCAGTACTTC. This translates into CASSRDSSYEQYF.

The table lists this clonotype with many counts. J is TRBJ1-5 and V is TRBV29-1, with D perhaps matching TRBD1 (6 bases). This CDR3 is 13 amino acids long. V dropped 7 bases and J dropped 9 bases, with 19 bases sitting between them. CDR1 is SQVTM, CDR2 ANQGSEA, per germline. The CDR3 loop reads CSAGQGLRGPQHF. CDR3 nucleotide sequence: TGCAGCGCGGGGCAGGGGCTCCGGGGGCCCCAGCATTTT.

Ten or more counts support this clonotype. This sequence joins TRBV9 and TRBJ2-3; 12 bases line up with TRBD2. Germline assignment: CDR1 SGDLS and CDR2 YYNGEE. With 3 bases clipped from V and 0 bases from J, the junction kept 2 bases outside the gene matches. CDR3 length equals 16 residues. The CDR3 region has the DNA TGTGCCAGCAGCGGACTAGCGGGGGTTAGCACAGATACGCAGTATTTT. Its translation: CASSGLAGVSTDTQYF.

The chain employs TRBV14 and TRBJ2-1; D may be TRBD2 (5 bases). V shed 0 bases and J shed 9 bases, with 9 bases lying between them. The CDR3 loop spans 13 amino acids. Germline-derived CDR1 and CDR2 are SGHDN and FVKESK. DNA for the CDR3: TGTGCCAGCAGCCAAGAAGGGAGTGGTGAGCAGTTCTTC. It is translated as CASSQEGSGEQFF.

Many counts were recorded for this clonotype. The rearrangement uses TRBV12-3 or TRBV12-4 and TRBJ1-1; no firm D call. The CDR3 totals 15 residues. The V end was cut by 5 bases, the J end by 1 base, with 14 bases between. CDR3 nucleotide sequence: TGTGCCAGCAGTCTCGGGATGGGCGGGAACACTGAAGCTTTCTTT. Its translation: CASSLGMGGNTEAFF.

The rearrangement joins TRBV4-1 to TRBJ1-2; weak D call: TRBD1 (6 bases). V was shortened by 0 bases and J by 4 bases, with 21 bases between the two germline ends. Germline CDR1 and CDR2: MGHRA and YSYEKL. The CDR3 has 18 amino acids. As DNA, the CDR3 is TGCGCCAGCAGCCAAGATTCTGGGTACAGGGAATCGGCCTATGGCTACACCTTC. It specifies CASSQDSGYRESAYGYTF.

In its sample, this clonotype was seen many times. The rearrangement joins TRBV20-1 to TRBJ1-6; D is ambiguous. V was cut by 4 bases and J by 7 bases, with 11 bases left in between. Per the germline V gene, CDR1 is DFQATT and CDR2 is SNEGSKA (reference sequence). The CDR3 is 13 amino acids. CDR3 in DNA: TGCAGTGCTACCATAAGTCCCAATTCACCCCTCCACTTT. Translated: CSATISPNSPLHF.

About this clonotype itself: A read error may be the cause here, since a much bigger clone is one base away. This sequence joins TRBV25-1 and TRBJ2-7; D is perhaps TRBD1 (5 bases). V was cut by 7 bases and J by 2 bases, with 9 bases left in between. CDR3 size: 12 residues. Germline V lookup: CDR1 MGHDK, CDR2 SYGVNS. The CDR3: CASTVGAYEQYF. The CDR3 region has the DNA TGTGCCAGCACTGTAGGGGCCTACGAGCAGTACTTC.

On this clonotype: It may be a read error: a sequence one base away is much more abundant. V gene TRBV27 combines with J gene TRBJ1-6; TRBD1 might be the D (6 bases). The germline V gene encodes CDR1 MNHEY and CDR2 SMNVEV (reference sequence). The V end was cut by 6 bases, the J end by 9 bases, with 15 bases between. The CDR3 spans 14 residues. The CDR3 DNA reads as TGTGCCAGCAGCCTACCGGGGGCGGGTTCACCCCTCCACTTT. Protein product: CASSLPGAGSPLHF.

Sample share makes this clonotype medium-sized. This sequence joins TRBV5-6 and TRBJ2-7, with TRBD2 identical over 9 bases. There are 16 residues in the CDR3. V gave up 0 bases and J gave up 4 bases; unmatched junction bases: 8. Germline V lookup: CDR1 SGHDT, CDR2 YYEEEE. Written as DNA, the CDR3 is TGTGCCAGCAGCTTGGGGGCGGGAGGGCTCCAGTACGAGCAGTACTTC. The encoded protein is CASSLGAGGLQYEQYF.

This clonotype was picked up many times. This chain connects TRBV12-3 or TRBV12-4 to TRBJ1-1; possibly TRBD1 for D (5 bases). This CDR3 is 12 amino acids long. V lost 7 bases, J lost 5 bases, and 11 bases lay in between. Here the CDR3 reads CASTVGGTEAFF. DNA for the CDR3: TGTGCCAGCACCGTCGGGGGAACTGAAGCTTTCTTT.

This clonotype was observed at least ten times. Here the CDR3 reads CASSQSPRRGFTDTQYF. CDR3 DNA: TGCGCCAGCAGCCAATCCCCCCGGCGGGGCTTTACAGATACGCAGTATTTT. This chain uses TRBV4-3 with TRBJ2-3, with D possibly being TRBD2 (6 bases). The V gene lost 2 bases and the J gene lost 3 bases, with 18 bases spanning the gap. The germline V gene encodes CDR1 LGHNA and CDR2 YSLEER. The CDR3 contains 17 residues.

This clonotype appeared many times. J is TRBJ2-7 and V is TRBV6-2 or TRBV6-3; perhaps TRBD1 as D (5 bases). Germline V gene sequence: CDR1 MNHEY, CDR2 SVGEGT. Trimming removed 7 bases from V and 2 bases from J, with 18 bases in between. This CDR3 contains 15 residues. For the CDR3, the DNA is TGTGCCAGCATTCAACTATCGACAGAAACCTACGAGCAGTACTTC. Protein product: CASIQLSTETYEQYF.

This clonotype was seen many times. The genes are TRBV12-3 or TRBV12-4 and TRBJ2-5, with 10 bases that match TRBD2. Trimming took 6 bases from V and 4 from J; bases not matched to a gene: 8. This CDR3 is 15 amino acids long. The chain's CDR3 is CASSAGLAVGETQYF. In DNA, the CDR3 is TGTGCCAGCAGCGCCGGACTAGCGGTAGGAGAGACCCAGTACTTC.

This clonotype occurred many times. The V gene is TRBV6-1, the J gene TRBJ1-5; 8 positions match TRBD1. V trimming: 2 bases; J trimming: 0 bases; junction bases outside the gene matches: 18. CDR1 and CDR2 from the germline V gene are MNHNS and SASEGT. This CDR3 has 21 residues. The CDR3 reads CASSEPWDRRAPGGSNQPQHF. In nucleotides, the CDR3 is TGTGCCAGCAGTGAACCGTGGGACAGGCGGGCCCCAGGGGGTAGCAATCAGCCCCAGCATTTT.

This clonotype was counted ten times or more. J is TRBJ1-4 and V is TRBV5-1; 7 bases line up with TRBD1. The CDR3 totals 13 residues. The J segment lost 4 bases and the V segment lost 5 bases, leaving 2 bases of the junction unmatched. Looked up from germline, CDR1 is SGHRS and CDR2 is YFSETQ. Here the CDR3 DNA reads TGCGCCAGCAGGGACAGGAGTAATGAAAAACTGTTTTTT. It specifies CASRDRSNEKLFF.

This clonotype was seen ten or more times. V usage is TRBV5-4 and J usage is TRBJ2-7, with D maybe TRBD1 (5 bases). V lost 0 bases and J lost 6, with 19 bases in between. CDR1 SGHNT and CDR2 YYREEE come from the germline V gene (reference sequence). CDR3 size: 16 residues. The CDR3: CASSLVRSAPRAEQYF. CDR3 bases: TGTGCCAGCAGCTTGGTAAGGTCAGCTCCCAGGGCCGAGCAGTACTTC. The complete variable domain, with remaining parts taken from reference TRBV5-4 and TRBJ2-7, reads ETGVTQSPTHLIKTRGQQVTLRCSSQSGHNTVSWYQQALGQGPQFIFQYYREEENGRGNFPPRFSGLQFPNYSSELNVNALELDDSALYLCASSLVRSAPRAEQYFGPGTRLTVT.